Presented here are 23 T cell receptor beta chains from one specimen sequenced in a study of T cell repertoires in cytomegalovirus infection. TCRdb analysed the reads with MiXCR anew, one entry per CDR3 protein. The data hold roughly 760,000 distinct CDR3 sequences, with 35% to 45% observed a single time. The material sequenced was PBMCs. The receptors originated from a human donor in good health (CMV status not recorded). Some clones in this sample may be carry-over from other donors' samples.

J is TRBJ2-3 and V is TRBV29-1; D is unclear. Trimming took 7 bases from V and 0 from J, leaving 5 bases between them. This CDR3 contains 11 residues. Germline V gives CDR1 SQVTM, CDR2 ANQGSEA. In nucleotides, the CDR3 is TGCAGCGCCGGGAGCACAGATACGCAGTATTTT. Amino acid sequence: CSAGSTDTQYF.

This clonotype occurred many times. The chain has TRBV12-3 or TRBV12-4 and TRBJ2-7, with unresolved D. V gave up 6 bases and J gave up 1 base, with 13 bases separating them. The CDR3 consists of 14 residues. In nucleotides, the CDR3 is TGTGCCAGCAGCTCCGGTTCAGCGTCCTACGAGCAGTACTTC. Translating gives CASSSGSASYEQYF.

This chain joins TRBV23-1 and TRBJ2-5, with TRBD1 matching over 9 bases. TRBV23-1 is an ORF, with its function uncertain. The CDR3 covers 17 residues. With V trimmed by 2 bases and J by 1 base, 8 bases remained unmatched. The CDR3 DNA is TGCGCCAGCAGTCAAAGTGGACAGGGGCTTATCCAAGAGACCCAGTACTTC. It yields the protein CASSQSGQGLIQETQYF.

V usage is TRBV15 and J usage is TRBJ2-7; 7 positions agree with TRBD1. The V gene end was trimmed by 4 bases and the J gene end by 2 bases; junction bases not matched to a gene: 8. Germline loops: CDR1 LNHNV, CDR2 YYDKDF (reference sequence). The CDR3 extends over 15 amino acids. This chain's CDR3 is CATSTGQVPTYEQYF. CDR3 coding DNA: TGTGCCACCAGCACAGGACAGGTCCCGACCTACGAGCAGTACTTC.

This chain links TRBV20-1 with TRBJ2-7, with D perhaps matching TRBD1 (5 bases). The germline gives CDR1 DFQATT, CDR2 SNEGSKA (reference sequence). The CDR3 extends over 12 amino acids. V lost 3 bases to trimming and J lost 2 bases, with 8 bases between them. CDR3 in amino acids: CSARDNPYEQYF. DNA of the CDR3: TGCAGTGCTAGGGACAACCCCTACGAGCAGTACTTC.

This clonotype has only a few counts. This chain connects TRBV7-9 to TRBJ1-2; a possible D gene is TRBD1 (5 bases). V was cut by 4 bases and J by 0 bases, with 9 bases left in between. The CDR3 covers 14 residues. The germline V gene encodes CDR1 SEHNR and CDR2 FQNEAQ (reference sequence). CDR3 sequence: CASSSLGANYGYTF. The CDR3 DNA follows: TGTGCCAGCAGCTCCTTAGGGGCTAACTATGGCTACACCTTC. Variable domain in full (rest from reference TRBV7-9 and TRBJ1-2): DTGVSQNPRHKITKRGQNVTFRCDPISEHNRLYWYRQTLGQGPEFLTYFQNEAQLEKSRLLSDRFSAERPKGSFSTLEIQRTEQGDSAMYLCASSSLGANYGYTFGSGTRLTVV.

This clonotype has only a few counts. The chain combines TRBV7-9 with TRBJ2-7, with 7 bases lining up with TRBD1. Germline V gives CDR1 SEHNR, CDR2 FQNEAQ (reference sequence). V lost 5 bases and J lost 6; bases outside the gene matches: 4. The CDR3 sequence is 12 residues long. CDR3 region: CASSPGQSEQYF. DNA of the CDR3: TGTGCCAGCAGCCCGGGACAGTCCGAGCAGTACTTC.

V gene TRBV10-3 combines with J gene TRBJ1-2, with D possibly being TRBD1 (6 bases). In germline, CDR1 is ENHRY, CDR2 SYGVKD. The V and J ends lost 2 bases and 8 bases respectively, with 15 bases between them. The CDR3 is 14 residues long. The CDR3 protein is CAISEDRRGEGYTF. The CDR3 DNA sequence: TGTGCCATCAGTGAGGACAGGAGGGGGGAAGGCTACACCTTC.

The chain carries TRBV19 and TRBJ1-1; 9 positions match TRBD1. Per germline, CDR1 LNHDA and CDR2 SQIVND (reference sequence). V trimming: 9 bases; J trimming: 5 bases; junction bases outside the gene matches: 7. This CDR3 has 13 residues. The DNA for the CDR3 is TGTGCCAGCGGACAGGGGATTATAACTGAAGCTTTCTTT. Its translation: CASGQGIITEAFF.

This sequence joins TRBV7-6 and TRBJ1-2, with D perhaps matching TRBD1 (5 bases). Trimming pared 5 bases from V and 7 bases from J, leaving 14 bases between. The CDR3 sequence is 13 residues long. Germline V CDR1 and CDR2: SGHVS, FNYEAQ. CDR3: CASSAHGTTGYTF. The CDR3, as DNA: TGTGCCAGCAGCGCTCACGGGACCACTGGCTACACCTTC.

The chain recombines TRBV6-5 with TRBJ2-3, with TRBD1 matching over 7 bases. The CDR3 runs 14 residues. Germline V gene sequence: CDR1 MNHEY, CDR2 SVGAGI. After removal of 4 bases from V and 7 bases from J, the junction contained 8 bases not matched to a gene. The CDR3 coding sequence is TGTGCCAGCAGTTCCACCGGGACAGCGAATACGCAGTATTTT. It translates to CASSSTGTANTQYF.

The chain is built from TRBV4-1 and TRBJ1-4; 7 bases fit TRBD1. The V gene end was trimmed by 5 bases and the J gene end by 0 bases; junction bases not matched to a gene: 12. CDR3 length equals 18 residues. CDR1 is MGHRA, CDR2 YSYEKL, per germline. Here the CDR3 reads CASSYRQGKHATNEKLFF. The CDR3 coding sequence is TGCGCCAGCAGCTACCGACAGGGAAAACATGCAACTAATGAAAAACTGTTTTTT.

The J gene is TRBJ2-1, the V gene TRBV7-4; the match to TRBD2 covers 13 bases. There are 23 residues in the CDR3. CDR1 is SGHVT, CDR2 SQSDAQ, per germline. The V segment lost 5 bases and the J segment 7 bases; nucleotides outside the gene matches: 29. DNA of the CDR3: TGTGCCAGCAGCCGAAGAGCGGCTTCTCCGGGACTAGCGGGATCATGGGTAGGGAATGAGCAGTTCTTC. Amino acids: CASSRRAASPGLAGSWVGNEQFF.

This clonotype has at least ten counts. The rearrangement links TRBV7-8 to TRBJ1-2, with 7 bases matching TRBD1. Germline CDR1 reads SGHVS; CDR2 reads FQNEAQ. V lost 5 bases to trimming and J lost 4 bases; unmatched junction nucleotides: 16. The CDR3 spans 17 residues. The CDR3 DNA reads as TGTGCCAGCAGCCGTGCGACAGGGAATCTTCCTACCTATGGCTACACCTTC. Amino acid sequence: CASSRATGNLPTYGYTF.

Ten or more counts support this clonotype. This sequence joins TRBV12-3 or TRBV12-4 and TRBJ1-1; 9 bases are a match to TRBD1. Trimming cost V 5 bases and J 2 bases; bases outside gene matches: 9. The CDR3 covers 16 residues. Here the CDR3 reads CASSKYRDRENTEAFF. The CDR3 DNA is TGTGCCAGCAGTAAATACCGGGACAGGGAAAACACTGAAGCTTTCTTT.

The table lists this clonotype with a few counts. This sequence joins TRBV7-2 and TRBJ2-2; TRBD2 agrees at 14 bases. Germline V gene lookup returns CDR1 SGHTA and CDR2 FQGNSA. J lost 5 bases, V lost 4 bases, and 18 bases had no gene match. CDR3 length: 21 residues. CDR3 in DNA: TGTGCCAGCAGCTATTTCCCCCGCCCCGGGACTAGCGGGAGTCGGACCGGGGAGCTGTTTTTT. Its translation: CASSYFPRPGTSGSRTGELFF.

CDR3 coding DNA: TGCGCCAGCAGCTCGAGTACAGGGGGTACTGAAGCTTTCTTT. It yields the protein CASSSSTGGTEAFF. This sequence joins TRBV5-1 and TRBJ1-1, with 8 bases aligning to TRBD1. The CDR3 totals 14 residues. V lost 3 bases and J lost 5; bases outside the gene matches: 6. Per the germline V gene, CDR1 is SGHRS and CDR2 is YFSETQ.

With respect to this clonotype: The CDR3 end shows no conserved phenylalanine or tryptophan, and so a read error is likely. This chain uses TRBV7-6 with TRBJ2-1, with D tentatively TRBD1 (5 bases). Per germline, CDR1 SGHVS and CDR2 FNYEAQ. This CDR3 is built from 13 residues. Trimming took off 0 bases at V and 9 bases at J, with 9 bases between the two ends. Here the CDR3 reads CASSLAQGLEQFL. The CDR3 DNA is TGTGCCAGCAGCTTAGCCCAGGGCCTTGAGCAGTTCTTA.

V usage is TRBV7-2 and J usage is TRBJ2-3; no definite D call. Trimming took off 4 bases at V and 2 bases at J, with 13 bases between the two ends. The germline gives CDR1 SGHTA, CDR2 FQGNSA. The CDR3 spans 15 residues. The CDR3 protein is CASSSRILYTDTQYF. The CDR3 nucleotides are TGTGCCAGCAGCTCGCGGATACTCTACACAGATACGCAGTATTTT.

This clonotype came up a few times. The chain employs TRBV29-1 and TRBJ2-5; D not certain. The CDR3 consists of 12 residues. The V gene lost 5 bases and the J gene lost 0 bases, with 7 bases spanning the gap. Germline V CDR1 and CDR2: SQVTM, ANQGSEA. The CDR3 loop reads CSVLRNQETQYF. The CDR3 DNA reads as TGCAGCGTTCTACGGAACCAAGAGACCCAGTACTTC.

This rearrangement joins TRBV29-1 to TRBJ2-3; the match to TRBD2 covers 12 bases. The CDR3 length is 17 residues. V dropped 7 bases and J dropped 1; count of bases not matched to a gene: 12. CDR1 is SQVTM, CDR2 ANQGSEA, per germline. CDR3 region: CSARALAGGRGTDTQYF. As DNA, the CDR3 is TGCAGCGCCCGTGCACTAGCGGGAGGACGTGGCACAGATACGCAGTATTTT.

This rearrangement joins TRBV28 to TRBJ2-5, with D possibly matching TRBD1 (6 bases). Germline CDR1 is MDHEN and CDR2 is SYDVKM. Trimming removed 3 bases from V and 2 bases from J, with 22 bases in between. CDR3 length: 18 amino acids. The CDR3 DNA reads as TGTGCCAGCAGTTTTAACCGGCTACAGGGAGAGGGTCAAGAGACCCAGTACTTC. It codes for CASSFNRLQGEGQETQYF.

The gene calls are TRBV7-8 and TRBJ2-2; D might be TRBD2 (6 bases). Germline CDR1 SGHVS, CDR2 FQNEAQ. The V gene lost 4 bases and the J gene lost 4 bases, with 16 bases spanning the gap. The CDR3 has 16 residues. CDR3 sequence: CASSYDLGAGTGELFF. DNA for the CDR3: TGTGCCAGCAGCTACGATCTGGGAGCGGGCACCGGGGAGCTGTTTTTT.